The 12 T cell receptor beta chains in this list originate from one sample, sequenced in a study of blood T cells in healthy people across ages. A second PCR of 7 to 11 cycles used a sample-barcoded 5' primer and a J-beta primer mix. TCRdb re-called the 5' RACE reads with MiXCR, one entry per CDR3 protein. This table holds under 800,000 distinct CDR3 sequences, roughly two fifths found once. Sequencing was performed on blood. These receptors were collected from a woman aged 60 to 75 in good health.

The J gene is TRBJ2-7, the V gene TRBV28, with a weak D call TRBD1 (5 bases). The CDR3 covers 12 residues. CDR1 is MDHEN, CDR2 SYDVKM, per germline. Trimming pared 5 bases from V and 3 bases from J, leaving 8 bases between. The CDR3 coding sequence is TGTGCCAGCAGTACGACAGTCTACGAGCAGTACTTC. Its translation: CASSTTVYEQYF. The full variable domain, completed using reference TRBV28 and TRBJ2-7, is DVKVTQSSRYLVKRTGEKVFLECVQDMDHENMFWYRQDPGLGLRLIYFSYDVKMKEKGDIPEGYSVSREKKERFSLILESASTNQTSMYLCASSTTVYEQYFGPGTRLTVT.

The chain is built from TRBV6-5 and TRBJ2-6; TRBD1 aligns across 7 bases. CDR1 is MNHEY and CDR2 is SVGAGI in the germline V gene. This CDR3 is 18 amino acids long. Trimming took 4 bases from V and 2 from J; bases not matched to a gene: 11. Written as DNA, the CDR3 is TGTGCCAGCAGTTGGTACAGGGGACGCCTCACTGGGGCCAACGTCCTGACTTTC. Its translation is CASSWYRGRLTGANVLTF.

This clonotype was seen ten or more times. The rearrangement uses TRBV3-1 and TRBJ1-2; tentatively, D is TRBD1 (5 bases). V was pared by 8 bases and J by 2 bases, with 18 bases between. Germline V lookup: CDR1 LGHDT, CDR2 YNNKEL (reference sequence). The CDR3 is 15 residues long. The CDR3 protein is CASGTLRGGNYGYTF. CDR3 DNA sequence: TGTGCCAGCGGCACCCTTCGGGGGGGGAACTATGGCTACACCTTC.

In its sample, this clonotype was seen once. The chain recombines TRBV29-1 with TRBJ2-1; maybe TRBD2 (6 bases). The J call may be wrong; the DNA end is better matched by TRBJ2-7. This CDR3 has 16 residues. Germline V gene sequence: CDR1 SQVTM, CDR2 ANQGSEA. The CDR3 protein is CSVAGHPGSSYNEQYF. CDR3 sequence (DNA): TGCAGCGTCGCGGGGCATCCCGGGAGCTCCTACAATGAGCAGTACTTC.

The J gene is TRBJ2-1, the V gene TRBV6-2 or TRBV6-3; the D is unclear. Deletions cut 5 bases from V and 6 bases from J, with 8 bases between. The length of the CDR3 is 12 residues. Germline lookup yields CDR1 MNHEY and CDR2 SVGEGT. In DNA, the CDR3 is TGTGCCAGCAGTCAGACCCGCAATGAGCAGTTCTTC. Translating it yields CASSQTRNEQFF.

This chain links TRBV27 with TRBJ2-3; D gene uncertain. The ends were cut back, 0 bases at V and 1 base at J, with 8 bases in the middle. Germline CDR1 is MNHEY and CDR2 is SMNVEV (reference sequence). This CDR3 region has 15 residues. CDR3 sequence (DNA): TGTGCCAGCAGTTTATCTGGGCCCGGCACAGATACGCAGTATTTT. Translating gives CASSLSGPGTDTQYF.

This clonotype was picked up a small number of times. This rearrangement joins TRBV11-2 to TRBJ2-4, with D unclear. V lost 5 bases to trimming and J lost 8 bases, with 13 bases between them. CDR3 length equals 13 residues. Germline-derived CDR1 and CDR2 are SGHAT and FQNNGV. CDR3 in amino acids: CASSPPGVYIQYF. CDR3 nucleotides: TGTGCCAGCAGCCCCCCCGGAGTTTACATTCAGTACTTC. Full variable domain (missing parts from reference TRBV11-2 and TRBJ2-4): EAGVAQSPRYKIIEKRQSVAFWCNPISGHATLYWYQQILGQGPKLLIQFQNNGVVDDSQLPKDRFSAERLKGVDSTLKIQPAKLEDSAVYLCASSPPGVYIQYFGAGTRLSVL.

This clonotype was seen many times. This chain joins TRBV6-2 or TRBV6-3 and TRBJ2-1; perhaps TRBD2 as D (6 bases). This CDR3 is 14 amino acids long. Germline V gives CDR1 MNHEY, CDR2 SVGEGT. Trimming took off 0 bases at V and 7 bases at J, with 10 bases between the two ends. The CDR3 here is CASSYSTGVNEQFF. The CDR3 DNA follows: TGTGCCAGCAGTTACTCGACGGGAGTGAATGAGCAGTTCTTC.

The chain is built from TRBV12-3 or TRBV12-4 and TRBJ2-5; D perhaps matches TRBD2 (5 bases). The CDR3 totals 13 residues. V shed 6 bases and J shed 5 bases, with 13 bases lying between them. CDR3 DNA: TGTGCCAGCAGCTCAACAGCGGTGGAGACCCAGTACTTC. This encodes CASSSTAVETQYF.

The V gene is TRBV20-1, the J gene TRBJ2-7; 12 nucleotides align to TRBD2. Trimming removed 2 bases from V and 5 bases from J; junction bases left unmatched: 10. CDR1 and CDR2 from the germline V gene are DFQATT and SNEGSKA (reference sequence). The CDR3 has 16 amino acids. CDR3 protein: CSARRLAGGLLHEQYF. The CDR3 DNA follows: TGCAGTGCTAGAAGGCTAGCGGGGGGGCTTCTCCACGAGCAGTACTTC.

The gene calls are TRBV3-1 and TRBJ1-2, with no clear D. Germline V CDR1 and CDR2: LGHDT, YNNKEL (reference sequence). Between the trimmed V and J ends, which lost 6 bases and 6 bases, there was a span of 17 bases. This CDR3 comprises 14 residues. The CDR3 DNA reads TGTGCCAGCAGTCTGGGAGGACGATCCGATGGCTACACCTTC. Translating gives CASSLGGRSDGYTF.

The chain links TRBV3-1 to TRBJ1-2; D may be TRBD1 (6 bases). The V end was cut by 1 base, the J end by 7 bases, with 7 bases between. The CDR3 contains 12 residues. Germline CDR1 and CDR2: LGHDT and YNNKEL (reference sequence). The chain's CDR3 is CASSQAQGGYTF. The CDR3 coding sequence is TGTGCCAGCAGCCAAGCACAGGGTGGCTACACCTTC.